This TCR beta chain was identified in a study of cytomegalovirus exposure and HLA in healthy donors. The PCR employed 60 Vbeta primers together with 13 Jbeta primers. Generated by immunoSEQ multiplex PCR, the TCRdb table keeps only in-frame clones and is missing some. The sample lists roughly 90,000 clones, around 70% occurring once. This clone was observed a few times. Antigen: not known. Deletions cut 11 bases from V and 7 bases from J, with 18 bases between. The germline CDR1 and CDR2 sequences are ENHRY and SYGVKD. The CDR3 runs to 12 residues. Regarding the study as a whole: A few of the chains that were CMV-associated were confirmed in vitro to be specific for CMV antigens.

This chain links TRBV10-3 with TRBJ2-7, with D possibly TRBD2 on 7 matching bases. The sequencing input was PBMCs. This receptor was identified in a man in his thirties or forties in good health and CMV-seropositive. The CDR3 sequence is CAFSPGGEEQYF. CDR3 coding DNA: TGTGCCTTTTCCCCGGGGGGCGAAGAGCAGTACTTC.